This passage covers 18 T cell receptor beta chains from one sample sequenced in a study of blood T cell repertoires in COVID-19. Sequencing was performed with immunoSEQ multiplex PCR; in TCRdb, only in-frame clones are kept and a portion is missing. Of approximately 61,000 clones listed, roughly four fifths are singletons. Material for sequencing was peripheral blood. Receptor source: a man aged 50-59 years with COVID-19, enrolled during active disease.

The chain combines TRBV6-2 or TRBV6-3 with TRBJ1-4; D is uncertain. Germline assignment: CDR1 MNHEY and CDR2 SVGEGT. V gave up 2 bases and J gave up 8 bases, with 12 bases separating them. The CDR3 covers 14 residues. CDR3: CASSYAEPAEKLFF. The CDR3 DNA follows: TGTGCCAGCAGTTACGCGGAGCCGGCCGAAAAACTGTTTTTT.

J is TRBJ1-4 and V is TRBV30; 7 bases match TRBD1. The V segment lost 7 bases and the J segment 4 bases; nucleotides outside the gene matches: 3. The CDR3 sequence is 12 residues long. Germline V gene data show CDR1 as GTSNPN and CDR2 as SVGIG (reference sequence). The CDR3 is CALGQDNEKLFF. CDR3 sequence (DNA): TGTGCCTTAGGACAGGATAATGAAAAACTGTTTTTT.

This chain uses TRBV11-2 with TRBJ2-7; 13 nucleotides align to TRBD2. The germline CDR1 and CDR2 sequences are SGHAT and FQNNGV. The V and J ends lost 5 bases and 6 bases, in that order; junction bases with no gene match: 1. The CDR3 covers 13 residues. The DNA of the CDR3 is TGTGCCAGCAGCCGGACTAGCGGGAGCGAGCAGTACTTC. Translated, it gives CASSRTSGSEQYF.

CDR3 region: CAWSRTSGQFF. The CDR3 bases are TGTGCCTGGAGCCGGACATCCGGGCAGTTCTTC. This chain links TRBV30 with TRBJ2-1; a possible D gene is TRBD1 (5 bases). In germline, CDR1 is GTSNPN, CDR2 SVGIG (reference sequence). This CDR3 comprises 11 residues. With 3 bases removed from V and 12 bases from J, the gap between germline ends came to 12 bases.

The genes are TRBV7-3 and TRBJ1-1; TRBD1 aligns across 8 bases. In germline, CDR1 is SGHTA, CDR2 FQGTGA. V trimming: 4 bases; J trimming: 3 bases; junction bases outside the gene matches: 4. The CDR3 is 14 amino acids. This CDR3 reads CASSWTGMDTEAFF. In nucleotides, the CDR3 is TGTGCCAGCAGCTGGACAGGGATGGACACTGAAGCTTTCTTT. Full variable domain (remainder filled in from reference TRBV7-3 and TRBJ1-1): GAGVSQTPSNKVTEKGKYVELRCDPISGHTALYWYRQSLGQGPEFLIYFQGTGAADDSGLPNDRFFAVRPEGSVSTLKIQRTERGDSAVYLCASSWTGMDTEAFFGQGTRLTVV.

This sequence joins TRBV11-2 and TRBJ1-3; no clear D. Per the germline V gene, CDR1 is SGHAT and CDR2 is FQNNGV. The CDR3 has 14 residues. The V end was cut by 5 bases, the J end by 0 bases, with 8 bases between. CDR3 sequence (DNA): TGTGCCAGCAGCGACCAGGCCTCTGGAAACACCATATATTTT. It specifies CASSDQASGNTIYF.

V and J are TRBV6-4 and TRBJ2-3, with 8 bases identical to TRBD1. The CDR3 has 18 amino acids. Unmatched junction bases numbered 12, after V lost 0 bases and J lost 4 bases. Germline V gene lookup returns CDR1 MRHNA and CDR2 SNTAGT. The CDR3 bases are TGTGCCAGCAGTGACTCGAATGTTCGGACAGGGTCCCCAGATACGCAGTATTTT. It yields the protein CASSDSNVRTGSPDTQYF.

The count of this clone is one. V and J are TRBV18 and TRBJ2-7, with D unresolved. V was cut by 3 bases and J by 5 bases, with 8 bases left in between. Germline V CDR1 and CDR2: KGHSH, LQKENI. CDR3 length equals 12 residues. For the CDR3, the DNA is TGTGCCAGCTCACCTTCATCGGACGAGCAGTACTTC. Protein product: CASSPSSDEQYF.

This clone was seen more than once but under ten times. The V and J genes are TRBV12-3 or TRBV12-4 and TRBJ1-2, with D uncertain. This CDR3 comprises 11 residues. Trimming cost V 8 bases and J 4 bases, with 8 bases left between them. The CDR3 protein is CASGRIYGYTF. For the CDR3, the DNA is TGTGCCAGCGGCCGCATCTATGGCTACACCTTC.

This chain links TRBV9 with TRBJ2-2, with a weak D call TRBD2 (6 bases). The germline V gene encodes CDR1 SGDLS and CDR2 YYNGEE. Trimming took 0 bases from V and 0 from J, leaving 6 bases between them. The CDR3 runs 15 residues. In DNA form, the CDR3 reads TGTGCCAGCAGCGTAGGGGGGGCGAACACCGGGGAGCTGTTTTTT. It is translated as CASSVGGANTGELFF. Full variable domain (remainder filled in from reference TRBV9 and TRBJ2-2): DSGVTQTPKHLITATGQRVTLRCSPRSGDLSVYWYQQSLDQGLQFLIQYYNGEERAKGNILERFSAQQFPDLHSELNLSSLELGDSALYFCASSVGGANTGELFFGEGSRLTVL.

The V and J genes are TRBV30 and TRBJ2-2; TRBD2 aligns across 7 bases. Trimming removed 5 bases from V and 5 bases from J; junction bases left unmatched: 11. CDR3 length: 15 residues. Germline-derived CDR1 and CDR2 are GTSNPN and SVGIG (reference sequence). The CDR3 protein is CAWSTSPRGTGELFF. The DNA of the CDR3 is TGTGCCTGGTCGACTAGCCCCCGAGGGACCGGGGAGCTGTTTTTT.

This chain uses TRBV2 with TRBJ1-5; D remains unclear. The CDR3 consists of 12 residues. Per the germline V gene, CDR1 is SNHLY and CDR2 is FYNNEI. V shed 7 bases and J shed 6 bases, with 10 bases lying between them. The CDR3: CASNRGSQPQHF. The CDR3, as DNA: TGTGCCAGCAATCGGGGAAGTCAGCCCCAGCATTTT.

The CDR3 spells CASSEIWGTGENEQYF. The CDR3 DNA reads TGTGCCAGCAGTGAAATCTGGGGGACAGGAGAGAACGAGCAGTACTTC. This sequence joins TRBV6-1 and TRBJ2-7, with 8 nucleotides matching TRBD1. The length of the CDR3 is 16 residues. The trim removed 2 bases at V and 5 bases at J, leaving 11 bases unmatched. Looked up from germline, CDR1 is MNHNS and CDR2 is SASEGT.

V gene TRBV3-1 (or the pseudogene TRBV3-2) combines with J gene TRBJ2-7; 8 bases are shared with TRBD1. The germline CDR1 and CDR2 sequences are LGHDT and YNNKEL (reference sequence). After removal of 1 base from V and 5 bases from J, the junction contained 10 bases not matched to a gene. The CDR3 totals 16 residues. The CDR3, as DNA: TGTGCCAGCAGCCAAGGGAGCGGACAGGGTGCCCACGAGCAGTACTTC. The encoded protein is CASSQGSGQGAHEQYF.

The V and J genes are TRBV9 and TRBJ2-7, with 7 positions matching TRBD1. V lost 3 bases and J lost 3; bases outside the gene matches: 9. Germline V CDR1 and CDR2: SGDLS, YYNGEE. CDR3 length equals 15 residues. The CDR3 is CASSGSGTAFYEQYF. CDR3 nucleotides: TGTGCCAGCAGCGGGTCCGGGACAGCATTCTACGAGCAGTACTTC.

This chain uses TRBV7-2 with TRBJ2-1; 9 bases line up with TRBD1. Trimming at V came to 5 bases and at J to 9 bases, leaving 8 bases not matched to a gene. This CDR3 comprises 14 residues. In germline, CDR1 is SGHTA, CDR2 FQGNSA. CDR3 sequence (DNA): TGTGCCAGCAGCCGGGACAGGGTTCGGGGTGAGCAGTTCTTC. This sequence encodes CASSRDRVRGEQFF.

The rearrangement links TRBV7-3 to TRBJ2-1; 7 bases align to TRBD1. The CDR3 is 15 residues long. V dropped 5 bases and J dropped 3; count of bases not matched to a gene: 7. CDR1 and CDR2 from the germline V gene are SGHTA and FQGTGA. The CDR3 spells CASSPQGLNYNEQFF. The CDR3 DNA follows: TGTGCCAGCAGCCCACAGGGGCTAAACTACAATGAGCAGTTCTTC.

This clone was seen once. The rearrangement uses TRBV10-3 and TRBJ2-1, with D possibly matching TRBD2 (8 bases). The CDR3 sequence is 19 residues long. The V end lost 4 bases, the J end lost 1 base, and 23 bases lay between the germline ends. Germline V gene data show CDR1 as ENHRY and CDR2 as SYGVKD. The CDR3 here is CAISGTGSTSGPSYNEQFF. The CDR3, as DNA: TGTGCCATCAGTGGGACAGGTTCTACTAGCGGACCTTCCTACAATGAGCAGTTCTTC.